This T cell receptor beta chain was sequenced during a study of shared clonotypes between healthy human individuals (TCRdb year 2020). At the level of the whole study: A few men and a couple of women, aged 18 to 49 years, made up the cohort. Each donor's leukapheresis produced roughly between about 0.9 and 9.5 billion PBMCs. Blood TCR repertoires of five healthy adults were deeply sequenced to estimate repertoire size and the extent of clonotype sharing between individuals. For each donor, three plates each were used for CD4 naive and CD4 memory, two plates were used for CD8 naive, and one plate was used for CD8 memory. Different laboratories and diverse techniques were used to prepare libraries and sequence TCR repertoires, to increase sequencing depth and limit assay-specific biases.

The paper's findings and limits, for the study overall: Naive subsets generally had larger estimated clonotype richness than memory subsets. Because the study included a small number of donors, the genetic and exposure-history diversity represented was limited. Incomplete sequencing was indicated by rarefaction of sorted-subset datasets, despite the large sequencing depth. Roughly 5.2% of naive CD4, roughly 3.5% of naive CD8, 2% to 2.5% of memory CD4, and less than 0.45% of memory CD8 clonotypes were shared across several donors. Sampling was limited to blood, and TCR repertoires in tissue likely differ from TCR repertoires in blood. Clonotypes shared by all four sorted-subset donors showed higher generation probabilities than non-shared clonotypes. Based on pairwise subsampling, the degree of clonotype sharing among donors was expected to be affected by sequencing depth.

With respect to this clone: Its antigen has not been determined. Nothing much larger sits one base from this clone, and base qualities are not available.

From its cysteine to its phenylalanine, the CDR3 spans 13 amino acids. Left in the record is the CDR3 DNA by itself, 39 bases read in frame from the first base. The CDR1 and CDR2 encoded by the germline V gene are MGHRA and YSYEKL. V lost 4 bases and J lost 4 bases, and the count of bases not matched to a germline gene is 0. TCR CDR3 regions were amplified from genomic DNA by multiplex PCR using the deep immunoSEQ assay. Genomic DNA extracted from each cell subset was distributed evenly over all wells of several immunoSEQ 96-well plates, and each plate served as one replicate. For sorted subsets, roughly 200 ng of genomic DNA, equivalent to tens of thousands of T cell genomes, went into each replicate PCR. Purified libraries were quantified with a Qubit 3.0 fluorometer, sized on a Bioanalyzer 2100, and re-quantified with the KAPA Library Quantification kit. A separate single-read 150-cycle Illumina NextSeq 550 flow cell was used to sequence each immunoSEQ 96-well plate. The paper's processing steps were these. Because only junctional sequences without quality scores were contained in the immunoSEQ output, filtering matching that applied to full-length reads could not be performed. Sequences were annotated with PyIR, a Python wrapper for IgBLAST v1.9, using IMGT germline references to assign V/J genes and CDR3. Any read was removed if the V/J assignment was weak (E-value above 1e-6), the CDR3 was missing, or the read contained stop codons, out-of-frame junctions, or ambiguous translated residues. V3J clonotypes were defined by identical inferred V gene, J gene, and CDR3 amino acid sequence. Percentage overlap between repertoires was calculated by dividing the number of shared unique clonotypes by the size of the smaller repertoire. Repertoire richness was assessed with RTK rarefaction, the Chao1 estimator, and Recon v2.1 estimates of unobserved clonotypes. OLGA was used to compute generation probabilities for all TCRbeta clonotypes that the gDNA method yielded from a handful of donors. Drawn from immuneACCESS, this table holds only the in-frame rearrangements with V and J called that TCRdb kept. Clones are partly lost; checked studies trace under half to an unresolved V gene and leave the rest unexplained. V, J and clone size reflect that table, while D and trimming were determined from the DNA. The sample data list about 2.4 million clones, and 93% of these were observed just once. Of the sample, 0.36% falls within the top ten clones.

The donors were healthy, HIV-negative adults with no recently reported acute infections or vaccinations. Only Caucasian adults living in Nashville, Tennessee, USA were represented among the donors. Magnetic negative selection was used to enrich CD4+ T cells, after which naive cells were positively selected on CD45RA and the negative fraction became the memory subset. Blood was collected by leukapheresis, and PBMCs were isolated by Ficoll-Histopaque density gradient centrifugation and then cryopreserved in liquid nitrogen vapor phase. Analytical flow cytometry was used to check the purity and quantity of each magnetically sorted T cell population. Genomic DNA was isolated from each sorted fraction and quantified by UV absorbance on a Nanodrop 2000c.

This sequence originates from a man aged 18 to 30 in good health. Some clones in this sample may be carry-over from other donors' samples. Material: naive CD4+ T cells from PBMCs. The cell subset or site label of this sample denotes: CD45RA+ positively selected. The chain is encoded by TRBV4-1 joined to TRBJ1-5; 8 bases in the junction line up with TRBD1. At the DNA level, the sequence is TGCGCCAGCAGCCGACAGGGGAATCAGCCCCAGCATTTT. This translates into CASSRQGNQPQHF.